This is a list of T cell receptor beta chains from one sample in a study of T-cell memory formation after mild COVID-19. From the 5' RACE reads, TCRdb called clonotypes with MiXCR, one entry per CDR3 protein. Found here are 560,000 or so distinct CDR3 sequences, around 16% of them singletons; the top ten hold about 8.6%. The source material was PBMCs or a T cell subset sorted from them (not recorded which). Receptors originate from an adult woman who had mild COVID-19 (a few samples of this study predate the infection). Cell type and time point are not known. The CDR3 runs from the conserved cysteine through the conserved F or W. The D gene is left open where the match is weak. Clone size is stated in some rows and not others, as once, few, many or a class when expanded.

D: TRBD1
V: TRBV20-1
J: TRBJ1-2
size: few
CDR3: CSATQGPRSYGYTF
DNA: TGCAGTGCCACACAGGGGCCTAGGAGCTATGGCTACACCTTC

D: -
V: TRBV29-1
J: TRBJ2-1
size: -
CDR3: CSVPTGGGEQFF
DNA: TGCAGCGTTCCAACAGGGGGAGGGGAGCAGTTCTTC

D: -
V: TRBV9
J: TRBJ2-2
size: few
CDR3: CASTRSGRTGELFF
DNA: TGTGCCAGCACCCGTAGTGGGCGAACCGGGGAGCTGTTTTTT

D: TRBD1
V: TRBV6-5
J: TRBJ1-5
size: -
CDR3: CASRPGGTGYQPQHF
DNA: TGTGCCAGCAGACCCGGAGGGACAGGCTATCAGCCCCAGCATTTT

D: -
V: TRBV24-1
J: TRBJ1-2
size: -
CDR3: CATSDVPRDYGYTF
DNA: TGTGCCACCAGTGACGTCCCAAGAGACTATGGCTACACCTTC

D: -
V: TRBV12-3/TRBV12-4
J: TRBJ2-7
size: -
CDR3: CASSLNDRSEQYF
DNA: TGTGCCAGCAGTTTGAATGATCGGTCCGAGCAGTACTTC

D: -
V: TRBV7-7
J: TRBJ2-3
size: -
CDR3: CASSAAGGNTQYF
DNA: TGTGCCAGCAGCGCCGCGGGCGGGAATACGCAGTATTTT

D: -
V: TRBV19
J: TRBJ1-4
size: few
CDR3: CASSANRATNEKLFF
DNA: TGTGCCAGTAGTGCCAACAGAGCAACTAATGAAAAACTGTTTTTT

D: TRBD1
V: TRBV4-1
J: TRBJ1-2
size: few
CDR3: CASSQGDRVISGYTF
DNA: TGCGCCAGCAGCCAAGGGGACAGGGTGATTTCGGGCTACACCTTC

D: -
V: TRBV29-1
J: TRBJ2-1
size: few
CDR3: CSAYGTAGQFF
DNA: TGCAGCGCCTACGGGACAGCGGGGCAGTTCTTC

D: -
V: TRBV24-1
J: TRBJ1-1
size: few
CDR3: CATSDIRLHRYLNTEAFF
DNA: TGTGCCACCAGTGATATCCGGTTACACCGTTACCTGAACACTGAAGCTTTCTTT

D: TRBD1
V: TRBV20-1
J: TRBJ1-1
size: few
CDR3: CSAVGTGGKAFF
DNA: TGCAGTGCTGTAGGGACAGGGGGAAAAGCTTTCTTT

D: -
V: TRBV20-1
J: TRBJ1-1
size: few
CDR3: CSASPGASNTEAFF
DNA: TGCAGTGCTAGCCCGGGGGCCTCGAACACTGAAGCTTTCTTT

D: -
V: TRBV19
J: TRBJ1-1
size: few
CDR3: CASSKDSSITIMNTEAFF
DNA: TGTGCCAGTAGTAAGGACAGTAGTATAACTATCATGAACACTGAAGCTTTCTTT

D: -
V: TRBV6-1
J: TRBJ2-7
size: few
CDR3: CASSEAAGSSYEQYF
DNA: TGTGCCAGCAGTGAAGCTGCAGGGAGCTCCTACGAGCAGTACTTC

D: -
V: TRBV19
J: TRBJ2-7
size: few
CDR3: CATREGASYEQYF
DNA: TGTGCCACCCGGGAGGGGGCCTCCTACGAGCAGTACTTC

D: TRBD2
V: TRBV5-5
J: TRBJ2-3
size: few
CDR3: CASSRLAGEDTQYF
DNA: TGTGCCAGCAGCCGACTAGCGGGGGAAGATACGCAGTATTTT

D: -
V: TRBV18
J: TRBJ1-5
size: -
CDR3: CASSPSTGGNQPQHF
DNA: TGTGCCAGCTCACCATCGACAGGTGGGAATCAGCCCCAGCATTTT